This T cell receptor beta chain derives from a study of Ad26.COV2.S vaccination and SARS-CoV-2 variants. Study at large: Once or twice, 56 days apart, Ad26.COV2.S was delivered intramuscularly.

The germline V gene has CDR1 LNHDA and CDR2 SQIVND (reference sequence). Trimming stripped 5 bases from V and 2 bases from J, with 10 bases between. The CDR3 is 14 residues long. This clone was seen a single time. Its antigen is as yet unknown. Overall study findings and caveats: Marked by substantial breadth, spike-specific CD8+ and CD4+ T cell responses were reportedly seen after vaccination. Those who received vaccine or placebo ended up with similar non-spike TCR breadth. Vaccinees displayed broader spike-specific TCR repertoires than placebo recipients.

Data came from immunoSEQ multiplex PCR; TCRdb stores just in-frame clones and leaves some out. The repertoire consists of around 370,000 clones, with approximately 84% occurring once and the leading ten covering 2.5% to 3.5%. Specified treatment: roughly 18 received Ad26.COV2.S at low or high dose, single or two shots; 5 received placebo; per-sample allocation not given. At day 63 after the first vaccine or placebo injection, samples were drawn. The sequencing used peripheral blood, collected in a trial of Ad26.COV2.S vaccine versus placebo. This chain uses TRBV19 with TRBJ1-5; D unclear. The sequence was obtained from a person aged 18-60 years who received the Ad26.COV2.S COVID-19 vaccine or a placebo. The CDR3 sequence: CASSPEGGNQPQHF. The CDR3 DNA sequence: TGTGCCAGTAGTCCCGAAGGAGGCAATCAGCCCCAGCATTTT. Based on the CDR3 plus reference TRBV19 and TRBJ1-5, the full variable domain is DGGITQSPKYLFRKEGQNVTLSCEQNLNHDAMYWYRQDPGQGLRLIYYSQIVNDFQKGDIAEGYSVSREKKESFPLTVTSAQKNPTAFYLCASSPEGGNQPQHFGDGTRLSIL.